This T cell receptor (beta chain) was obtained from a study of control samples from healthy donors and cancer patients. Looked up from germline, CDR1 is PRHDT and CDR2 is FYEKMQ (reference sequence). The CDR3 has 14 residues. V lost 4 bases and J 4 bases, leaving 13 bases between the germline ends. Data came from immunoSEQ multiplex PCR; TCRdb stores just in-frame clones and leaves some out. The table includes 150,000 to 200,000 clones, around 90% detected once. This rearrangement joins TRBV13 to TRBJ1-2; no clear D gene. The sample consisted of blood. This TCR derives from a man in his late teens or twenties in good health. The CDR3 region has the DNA TGTGCCAGCAGCTCGCCTTGGGCGAGCTATGGCTACACCTTC. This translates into CASSSPWASYGYTF. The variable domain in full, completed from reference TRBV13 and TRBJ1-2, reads AAGVIQSPRHLIKEKRETATLKCYPIPRHDTVYWYQQGPGQDPQFLISFYEKMQSDKGSIPDRFSAQQFSDYHSELNMSSLELGDSALYFCASSSPWASYGYTFGSGTRLTVV.